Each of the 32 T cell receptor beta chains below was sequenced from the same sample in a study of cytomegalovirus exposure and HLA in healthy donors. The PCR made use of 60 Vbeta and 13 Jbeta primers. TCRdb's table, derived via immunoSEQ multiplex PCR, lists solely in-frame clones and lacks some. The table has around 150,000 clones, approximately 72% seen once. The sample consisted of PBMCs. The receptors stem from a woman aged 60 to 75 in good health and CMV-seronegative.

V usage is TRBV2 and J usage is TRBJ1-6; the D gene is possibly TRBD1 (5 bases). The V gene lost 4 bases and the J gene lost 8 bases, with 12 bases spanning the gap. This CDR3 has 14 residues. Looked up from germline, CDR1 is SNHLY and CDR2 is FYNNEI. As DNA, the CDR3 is TGTGCCAGCAGTGGGGGAGGGGTGGATTCACCCCTCCACTTT. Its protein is CASSGGGVDSPLHF.

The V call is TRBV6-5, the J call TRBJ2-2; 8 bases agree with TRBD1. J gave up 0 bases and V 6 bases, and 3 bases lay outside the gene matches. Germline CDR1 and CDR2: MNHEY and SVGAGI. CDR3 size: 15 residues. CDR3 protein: CASSSGQANTGELFF. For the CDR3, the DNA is TGTGCCAGCAGCTCGGGACAGGCGAACACCGGGGAGCTGTTTTTT.

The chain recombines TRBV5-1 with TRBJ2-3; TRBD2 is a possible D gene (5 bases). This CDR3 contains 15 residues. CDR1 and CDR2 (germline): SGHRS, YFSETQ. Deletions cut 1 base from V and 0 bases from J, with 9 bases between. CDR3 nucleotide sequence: TGCGCCAGCAGCTTGTCCGGACTTAGCACAGATACGCAGTATTTT. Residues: CASSLSGLSTDTQYF.

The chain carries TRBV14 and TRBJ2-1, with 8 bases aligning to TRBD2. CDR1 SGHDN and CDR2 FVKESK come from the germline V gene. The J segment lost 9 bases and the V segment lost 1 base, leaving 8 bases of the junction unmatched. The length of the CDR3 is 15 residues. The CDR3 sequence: CASSQAGGPVGEQFF. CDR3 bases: TGTGCCAGCAGCCAAGCGGGAGGGCCGGTAGGTGAGCAGTTCTTC. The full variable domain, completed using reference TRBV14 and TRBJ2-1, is EAGVTQFPSHSVIEKGQTVTLRCDPISGHDNLYWYRRVMGKEIKFLLHFVKESKQDESGMPNNRFLAERTGGTYSTLKVQPAELEDSGVYFCASSQAGGPVGEQFFGPGTRLTVL.

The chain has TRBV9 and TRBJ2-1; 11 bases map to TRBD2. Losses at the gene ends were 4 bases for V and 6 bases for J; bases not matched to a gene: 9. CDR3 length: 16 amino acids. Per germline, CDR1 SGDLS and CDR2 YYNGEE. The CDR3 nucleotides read TGTGCCAGCAGCCAAAAATCGACTAGCGGGGTCAATGAGCAGTTCTTC. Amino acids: CASSQKSTSGVNEQFF.

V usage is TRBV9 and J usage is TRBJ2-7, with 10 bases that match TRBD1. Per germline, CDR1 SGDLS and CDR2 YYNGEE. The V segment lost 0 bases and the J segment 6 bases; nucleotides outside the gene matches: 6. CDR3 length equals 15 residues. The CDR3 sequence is CASSVDLRTGGEQYF. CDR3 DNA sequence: TGTGCCAGCAGCGTAGACCTTAGGACAGGGGGCGAGCAGTACTTC. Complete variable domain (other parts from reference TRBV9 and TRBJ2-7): DSGVTQTPKHLITATGQRVTLRCSPRSGDLSVYWYQQSLDQGLQFLIQYYNGEERAKGNILERFSAQQFPDLHSELNLSSLELGDSALYFCASSVDLRTGGEQYFGPGTRLTVT.

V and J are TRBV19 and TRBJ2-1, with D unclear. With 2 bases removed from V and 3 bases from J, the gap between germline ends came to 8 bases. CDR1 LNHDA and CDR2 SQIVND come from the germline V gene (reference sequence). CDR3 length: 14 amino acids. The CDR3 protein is CASSIRRSYNEQFF. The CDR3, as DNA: TGTGCCAGTAGTATAAGACGGAGCTACAATGAGCAGTTCTTC.

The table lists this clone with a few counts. CDR3 DNA sequence: TGTGCCAGCAGGGGGACAGTGAACACTGAAGCTTTCTTT. Translation: CASRGTVNTEAFF. This chain joins TRBV6-5 and TRBJ1-1, with TRBD1 identical over 7 bases. Losses at the gene ends were 6 bases for V and 0 bases for J; bases not matched to a gene: 1. Germline lookup yields CDR1 MNHEY and CDR2 SVGAGI. This CDR3 has 13 amino acids.

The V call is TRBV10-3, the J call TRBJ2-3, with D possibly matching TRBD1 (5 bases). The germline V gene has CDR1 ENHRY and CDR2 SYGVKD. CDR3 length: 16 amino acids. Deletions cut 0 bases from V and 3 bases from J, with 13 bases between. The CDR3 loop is CAISESDGARTDTQYF. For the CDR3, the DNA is TGTGCCATCAGTGAGTCTGATGGGGCTAGAACAGATACGCAGTATTTT.

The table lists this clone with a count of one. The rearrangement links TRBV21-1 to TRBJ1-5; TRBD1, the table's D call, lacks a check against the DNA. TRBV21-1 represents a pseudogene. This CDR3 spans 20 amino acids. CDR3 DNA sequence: TGTGCCAGCAGCTTCCGGGTGTGGGACAGGGAAGCCAGGAGCAATCAGCCCCAGCATTTT. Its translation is CASSFRVWDREARSNQPQHF.

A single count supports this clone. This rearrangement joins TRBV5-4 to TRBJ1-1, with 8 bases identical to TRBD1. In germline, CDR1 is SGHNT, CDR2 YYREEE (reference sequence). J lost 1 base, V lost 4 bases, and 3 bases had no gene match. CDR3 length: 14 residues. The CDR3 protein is CASSRDRGNTEAFF. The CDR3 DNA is TGTGCCAGCAGCCGCGACAGGGGGAACACTGAAGCTTTCTTT.

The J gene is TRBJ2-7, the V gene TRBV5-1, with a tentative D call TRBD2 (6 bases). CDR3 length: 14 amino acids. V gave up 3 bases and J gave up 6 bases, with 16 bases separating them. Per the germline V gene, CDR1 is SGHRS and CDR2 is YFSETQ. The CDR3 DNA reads TGCGCCAGCAGCTCGGCTGGGGGAGCGGGCGAGCAGTACTTC. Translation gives CASSSAGGAGEQYF. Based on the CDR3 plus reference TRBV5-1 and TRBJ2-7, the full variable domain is KAGVTQTPRYLIKTRGQQVTLSCSPISGHRSVSWYQQTPGQGLQFLFEYFSETQRNKGNFPGRFSGRQFSNSRSEMNVSTLELGDSALYLCASSSAGGAGEQYFGPGTRLTVT.

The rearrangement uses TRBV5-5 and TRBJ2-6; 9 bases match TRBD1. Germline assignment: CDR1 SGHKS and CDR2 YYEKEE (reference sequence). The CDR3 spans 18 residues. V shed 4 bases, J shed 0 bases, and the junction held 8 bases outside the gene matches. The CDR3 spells CASSTSGTGNSGANVLTF. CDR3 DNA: TGTGCCAGCAGCACCTCCGGGACAGGGAACTCTGGGGCCAACGTCCTGACTTTC.

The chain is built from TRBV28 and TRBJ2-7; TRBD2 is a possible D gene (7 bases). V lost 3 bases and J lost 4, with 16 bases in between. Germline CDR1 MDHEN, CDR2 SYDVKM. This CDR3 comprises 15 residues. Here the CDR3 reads CASSLEGEGKYEQYF. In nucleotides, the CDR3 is TGTGCCAGCAGTTTGGAGGGGGAGGGAAAATACGAGCAGTACTTC.

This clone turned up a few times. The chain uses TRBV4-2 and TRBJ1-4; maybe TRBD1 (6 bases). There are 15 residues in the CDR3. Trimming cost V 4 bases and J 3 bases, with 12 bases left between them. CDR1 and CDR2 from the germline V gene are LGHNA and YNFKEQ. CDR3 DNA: TGTGCCAGCAGCCCACCTGGGGGCCCTAATGAAAAACTGTTTTTT. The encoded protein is CASSPPGGPNEKLFF.

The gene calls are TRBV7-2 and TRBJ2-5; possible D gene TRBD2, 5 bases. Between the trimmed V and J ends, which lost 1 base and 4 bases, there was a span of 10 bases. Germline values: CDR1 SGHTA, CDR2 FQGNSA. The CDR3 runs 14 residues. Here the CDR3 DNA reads TGTGCCAGCAGCTTAGGCGAGGGTGGAGAGACCCAGTACTTC. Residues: CASSLGEGGETQYF.

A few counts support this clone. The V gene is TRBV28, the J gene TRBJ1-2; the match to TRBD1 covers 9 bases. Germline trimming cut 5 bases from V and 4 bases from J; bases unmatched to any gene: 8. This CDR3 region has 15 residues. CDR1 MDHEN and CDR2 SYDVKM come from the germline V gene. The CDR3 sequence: CASSPPGTGSYGYTF. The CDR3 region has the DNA TGTGCCAGCAGTCCCCCCGGGACAGGGTCCTATGGCTACACCTTC.

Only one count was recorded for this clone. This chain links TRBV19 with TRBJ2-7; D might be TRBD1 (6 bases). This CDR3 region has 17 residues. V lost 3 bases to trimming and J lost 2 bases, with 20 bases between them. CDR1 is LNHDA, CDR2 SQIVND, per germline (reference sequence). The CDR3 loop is CASSISRGDIITYEQYF. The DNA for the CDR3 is TGTGCCAGTAGTATTTCCAGGGGCGACATCATCACCTACGAGCAGTACTTC.

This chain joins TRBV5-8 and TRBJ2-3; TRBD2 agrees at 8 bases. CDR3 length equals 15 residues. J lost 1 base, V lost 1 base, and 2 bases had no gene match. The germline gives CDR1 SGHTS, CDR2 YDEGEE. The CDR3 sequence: CASSLSGSGTDTQYF. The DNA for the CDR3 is TGTGCCAGCAGCTTGAGCGGGAGCGGCACAGATACGCAGTATTTT.

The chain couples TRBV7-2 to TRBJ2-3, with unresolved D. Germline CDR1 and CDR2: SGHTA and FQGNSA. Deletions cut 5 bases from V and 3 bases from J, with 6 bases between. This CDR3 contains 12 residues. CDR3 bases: TGTGCCAGCAGCCGTTCTACAGATACGCAGTATTTT. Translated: CASSRSTDTQYF.

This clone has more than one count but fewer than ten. The chain's CDR3 is CASSLSAGRGTGELFF. The CDR3 coding sequence is TGTGCCAGCAGTTTATCGGCAGGGCGCGGCACCGGGGAGCTGTTTTTT. This chain connects TRBV27 to TRBJ2-2, with a tentative D call TRBD1 (5 bases). The germline V and J ends were trimmed by 0 bases and 4 bases, with 12 bases remaining between them. The germline V gene encodes CDR1 MNHEY and CDR2 SMNVEV (reference sequence). This CDR3 comprises 16 residues.

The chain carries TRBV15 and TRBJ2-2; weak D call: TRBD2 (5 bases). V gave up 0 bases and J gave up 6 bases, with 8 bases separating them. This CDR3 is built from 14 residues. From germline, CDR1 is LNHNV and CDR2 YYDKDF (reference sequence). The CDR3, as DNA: TGTGCCACCAGCAGAGACTGGCGGGCCGGGGAGCTGTTTTTT. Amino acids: CATSRDWRAGELFF.

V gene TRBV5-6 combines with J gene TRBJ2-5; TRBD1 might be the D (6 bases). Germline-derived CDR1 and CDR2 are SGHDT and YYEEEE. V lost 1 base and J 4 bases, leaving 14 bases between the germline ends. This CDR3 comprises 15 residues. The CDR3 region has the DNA TGTGCCAGCAGCTTGTTGCAGGGGCAGGGAGAGACCCAGTACTTC. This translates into CASSLLQGQGETQYF. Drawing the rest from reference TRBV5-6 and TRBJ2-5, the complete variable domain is DAGVTQSPTHLIKTRGQQVTLRCSPKSGHDTVSWYQQALGQGPQFIFQYYEEEERQRGNFPDRFSGHQFPNYSSELNVNALLLGDSALYLCASSLLQGQGETQYFGPGTRLLVL.

DNA of the CDR3: TGTGCCAGCAGTGGCCGGGACAGGGGCACAGATACGCAGTATTTT. It translates to CASSGRDRGTDTQYF. The chain joins TRBV6-6 to TRBJ2-3; 9 nucleotides match TRBD1. V shed 5 bases, J shed 1 base, and the junction held 4 bases outside the gene matches. There are 15 residues in the CDR3. Germline lookup yields CDR1 MNHNY and CDR2 SVGAGI (reference sequence).

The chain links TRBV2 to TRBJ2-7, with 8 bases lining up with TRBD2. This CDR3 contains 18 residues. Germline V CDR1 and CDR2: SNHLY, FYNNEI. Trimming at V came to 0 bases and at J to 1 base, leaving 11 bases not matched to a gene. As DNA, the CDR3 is TGTGCCAGCAGTGAAGCAGGCTTCAGCGGGAGAAATTCCTACGAGCAGTACTTC. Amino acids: CASSEAGFSGRNSYEQYF. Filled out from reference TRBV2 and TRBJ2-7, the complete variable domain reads EPEVTQTPSHQVTQMGQEVILRCVPISNHLYFYWYRQILGQKVEFLVSFYNNEISEKSEIFDDQFSVERPDGSNFTLKIRSTKLEDSAMYFCASSEAGFSGRNSYEQYFGPGTRLTVT.

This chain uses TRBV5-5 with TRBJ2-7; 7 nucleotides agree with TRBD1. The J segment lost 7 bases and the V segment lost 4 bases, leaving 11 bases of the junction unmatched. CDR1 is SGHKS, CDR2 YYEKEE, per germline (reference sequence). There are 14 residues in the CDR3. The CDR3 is CASSRGQDWYEQYF. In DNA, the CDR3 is TGTGCCAGCAGCCGAGGACAGGACTGGTATGAGCAGTACTTC.

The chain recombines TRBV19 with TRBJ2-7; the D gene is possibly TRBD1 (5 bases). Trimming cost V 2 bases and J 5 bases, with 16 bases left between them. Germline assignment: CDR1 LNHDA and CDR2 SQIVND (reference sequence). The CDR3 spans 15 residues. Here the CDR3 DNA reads TGTGCCAGTAGTATATTCCACGGTAGGGGCCACGAGCAGTACTTC. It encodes CASSIFHGRGHEQYF.

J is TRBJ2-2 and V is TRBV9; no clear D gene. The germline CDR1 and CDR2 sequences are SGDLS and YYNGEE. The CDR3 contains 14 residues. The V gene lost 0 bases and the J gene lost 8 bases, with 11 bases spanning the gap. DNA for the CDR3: TGTGCCAGCAGCGTAGTCCTAAACCGGGGGGAGCTGTTTTTT. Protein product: CASSVVLNRGELFF.

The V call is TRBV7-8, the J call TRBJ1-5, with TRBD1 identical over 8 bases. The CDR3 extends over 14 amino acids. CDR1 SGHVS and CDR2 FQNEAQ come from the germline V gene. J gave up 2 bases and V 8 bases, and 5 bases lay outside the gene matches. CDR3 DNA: TGTGCCAGCCAGCAACAGGGGGGCAATCAGCCCCAGCATTTT. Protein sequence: CASQQQGGNQPQHF.

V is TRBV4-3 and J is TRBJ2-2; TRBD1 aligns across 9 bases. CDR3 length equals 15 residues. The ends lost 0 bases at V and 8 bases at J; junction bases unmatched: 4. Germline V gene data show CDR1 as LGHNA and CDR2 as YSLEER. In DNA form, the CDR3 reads TGCGCCAGCAGCCAAGATGACAGGGGGATTGGGGAGCTGTTTTTT. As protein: CASSQDDRGIGELFF.

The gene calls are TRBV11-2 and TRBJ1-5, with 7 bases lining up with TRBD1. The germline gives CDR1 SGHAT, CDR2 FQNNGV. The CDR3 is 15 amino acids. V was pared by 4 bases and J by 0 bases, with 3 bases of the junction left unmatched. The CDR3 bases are TGTGCCAGCAGCTACGGGACAGATAGCAATCAGCCCCAGCATTTT. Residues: CASSYGTDSNQPQHF.

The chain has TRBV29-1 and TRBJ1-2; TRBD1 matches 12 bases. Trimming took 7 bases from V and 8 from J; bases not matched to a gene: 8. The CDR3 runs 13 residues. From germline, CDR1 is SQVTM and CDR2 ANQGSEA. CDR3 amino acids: CSADPGTGGGYTF. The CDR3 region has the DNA TGCAGCGCCGATCCAGGGACAGGGGGCGGCTACACCTTC.